This passage covers 22 T cell receptor beta chains from one sample sequenced in a study of shared clonotypes between healthy human individuals. Clones were sequenced by immunoSEQ multiplex PCR, and TCRdb holds only the in-frame ones, with some missing. This table holds approximately 740,000 clones, under 80% found once. Sequencing used memory CD4+ T cells sorted from blood. Subset given: CD45RA-negative fraction. These receptors were obtained from a woman under 40 in good health.

CDR3 sequence reads: CASSPPRNPDEQYF. The CDR3 nucleotides are TGTGCCAGCAGCCCCCCTCGGAACCCCGACGAGCAGTACTTC. The genes are TRBV9 and TRBJ2-7; D is unclear. CDR3 length equals 14 residues. The germline V and J ends were trimmed by 4 bases and 5 bases, with 16 bases remaining between them. Germline V gene sequence: CDR1 SGDLS, CDR2 YYNGEE.

The chain links TRBV10-2 to TRBJ1-1; tentative D call: TRBD1 (6 bases). This CDR3 contains 15 residues. Trimming removed 5 bases from V and 4 bases from J, with 17 bases in between. Germline CDR1 is WSHSY and CDR2 is SAAADI. The CDR3 protein is CASSNLAGVVTEAFF. The CDR3, as DNA: TGCGCCAGCAGTAATCTTGCAGGGGTGGTCACTGAAGCTTTCTTT.

This clone was seen at least ten times. The gene calls are TRBV9 and TRBJ2-3; the D gene is possibly TRBD2 (6 bases). The germline gives CDR1 SGDLS, CDR2 YYNGEE. The CDR3 loop spans 15 amino acids. V was trimmed by 3 bases and J by 5 bases, leaving 16 bases between them. The chain's CDR3 is CASSGPGGKRDTQYF. In DNA, the CDR3 is TGTGCCAGCAGCGGCCCCGGCGGGAAACGAGATACGCAGTATTTT.

The chain links TRBV28 to TRBJ2-3; D might be TRBD2 (5 bases). The CDR3 is made up of 14 amino acids. Trimming shortened V by 3 bases and J by 3 bases, and 10 bases separated the two germline ends. Germline CDR1 is MDHEN and CDR2 is SYDVKM. This CDR3 is CASSLRVRTDTQYF. CDR3 nucleotides: TGTGCCAGCAGTTTGAGGGTGCGAACAGATACGCAGTATTTT.

The table lists this clone with a count of one. The V and J genes are TRBV7-9 and TRBJ2-7; 7 nucleotides line up with TRBD2. Germline V gene data show CDR1 as SEHNR and CDR2 as FQNEAQ (reference sequence). The CDR3 is 16 amino acids. V lost 2 bases, J lost 7 bases, and 14 bases stayed unmatched. CDR3 sequence reads: CASSLRALGRRGEQYF. The CDR3 coding sequence is TGTGCCAGCAGCTTAAGGGCCTTAGGACGGCGGGGGGAGCAGTACTTC.

The chain links TRBV6-5 to TRBJ2-2; 10 bases align to TRBD1. The CDR3 sequence is 15 residues long. Germline CDR1 MNHEY, CDR2 SVGAGI. Trimming at V came to 6 bases and at J to 4 bases, leaving 5 bases not matched to a gene. CDR3 in amino acids: CASRTGGFSTGELFF. CDR3 nucleotides: TGTGCCAGCAGGACAGGGGGCTTCTCCACCGGGGAGCTGTTTTTT.

The CDR3 DNA follows: TGTGCCAGCAGCTTGGGCTGGAGCGGCGCAGATACGCAGTATTTT. Translating gives CASSLGWSGADTQYF. This chain joins TRBV5-4 and TRBJ2-3, with D maybe TRBD2 (5 bases). Trimming took 0 bases from V and 4 from J, leaving 12 bases between them. Germline values: CDR1 SGHNT, CDR2 YYREEE (reference sequence). The CDR3 sequence is 15 residues long.

This clone was counted a few times. The rearrangement joins TRBV6-1 to TRBJ2-3; D gene unclear. Between the trimmed V and J ends, which lost 2 bases and 6 bases, there was a span of 21 bases. The CDR3 contains 17 residues. Germline-derived CDR1 and CDR2 are MNHNS and SASEGT. As DNA, the CDR3 is TGTGCCAGCAGTGAAACGGGCGACGGATCTCAGTGGGATACGCAGTATTTT. Translation: CASSETGDGSQWDTQYF.

The chain combines TRBV11-1 with TRBJ1-1, with 8 bases fitting TRBD1. The germline V gene has CDR1 SGHAT and CDR2 FQDESV (reference sequence). J was trimmed by 0 bases and V by 4 bases; bases with no gene match: 7. This CDR3 has 16 residues. The CDR3 is CASSSPPQGVNTEAFF. CDR3 bases: TGTGCCAGCAGCTCTCCCCCACAGGGGGTGAACACTGAAGCTTTCTTT.

In DNA form, the CDR3 reads TGTGCCAGCAGCCCCCGTTTAGGCACAGATACGCAGTATTTT. The encoded protein is CASSPRLGTDTQYF. The chain links TRBV5-8 to TRBJ2-3; D is undetermined. This CDR3 comprises 14 residues. The V gene's germline CDR1 is SGHTS and CDR2 YDEGEE. The V end was cut by 4 bases, the J end by 1 base, with 10 bases between.

Many counts were recorded for this clone. V and J are TRBV21-1 and TRBJ2-7; the D call of TRBD1 is as the table states it, not checked on the DNA. TRBV21-1 is a recognized pseudogene. The CDR3 is 15 residues long. This CDR3 is CASSKDGQDSSEQYF. In nucleotides, the CDR3 is TGTGCCAGCAGCAAAGACGGACAGGACTCGAGCGAGCAGTACTTC.

This sequence joins TRBV5-1 and TRBJ1-1, with D unclear. With 0 bases removed from V and 1 base from J, the gap between germline ends came to 13 bases. The CDR3 runs to 16 residues. Germline V CDR1 and CDR2: SGHRS, YFSETQ. The CDR3 DNA sequence: TGCGCCAGCAGCTTGGGTCGTTCCGGAACGAACACTGAAGCTTTCTTT. Translation gives CASSLGRSGTNTEAFF.

As concerns this clone: A much larger clone differs from this one at a single base, so this may be a read error. The chain employs TRBV5-1 and TRBJ2-1; tentative D call: TRBD2 (6 bases). This CDR3 is 15 amino acids long. Germline V gives CDR1 SGHRS, CDR2 YFSETQ. CDR3 in amino acids: CAGSRDSYSYNEQFF. CDR3 bases: TGCGCCGGCAGTCGGGACTCCTACTCCTACAATGAGCAGTTCTTC.

On this clone itself: The same CDR3 can be traced to other DNA sequences in this sample. V gene TRBV28 combines with J gene TRBJ2-7, with TRBD2 as a possible D gene (5 bases). The CDR3 contains 12 residues. V lost 3 bases and J 4 bases, leaving 7 bases between the germline ends. Germline V gene data show CDR1 as MDHEN and CDR2 as SYDVKM. The CDR3 DNA sequence: TGTGCCAGCAGTTTTGGGAGTTACGAGCAGTACTTC. It translates to CASSFGSYEQYF.

J is TRBJ2-6 and V is TRBV4-2; D gene uncertain. With 0 bases removed from V and 2 bases from J, the gap between germline ends came to 11 bases. The CDR3 has 17 amino acids. The germline gives CDR1 LGHNA, CDR2 YNFKEQ. This chain's CDR3 is CASSQDWGATGANVLTF. In DNA form, the CDR3 reads TGTGCCAGCAGCCAAGACTGGGGTGCCACTGGGGCCAACGTCCTGACTTTC.

This clone appeared once. V usage is TRBV18 and J usage is TRBJ2-7; tentatively, D is TRBD1 or TRBD2 (5 bases each). V lost 3 bases and J lost 2, with 14 bases in between. The length of the CDR3 is 15 residues. CDR1 is KGHSH and CDR2 is LQKENI in the germline V gene. As DNA, the CDR3 is TGTGCCAGCTCACCCGCTCCAGAGGGGACCTACGAGCAGTACTTC. This sequence encodes CASSPAPEGTYEQYF.

The chain recombines TRBV6-5 with TRBJ2-1; D gene uncertain. This CDR3 is 11 amino acids long. Deletions cut 7 bases from V and 3 bases from J, with 4 bases between. Germline CDR1 and CDR2: MNHEY and SVGAGI. CDR3 nucleotides: TGTGCCAGCACGGACTACAATGAGCAGTTCTTC. Its translation: CASTDYNEQFF.

The genes are TRBV5-4 and TRBJ2-7, with D perhaps matching TRBD1 (5 bases). The CDR3 loop spans 16 amino acids. V dropped 4 bases and J dropped 4 bases, with 21 bases sitting between them. Germline CDR1 SGHNT, CDR2 YYREEE (reference sequence). CDR3 sequence (DNA): TGTGCCAGCAGCGCACAGGCCCCCAATGCACCTTACGAGCAGTACTTC. Translating it yields CASSAQAPNAPYEQYF.

Notes on this clone: With a much larger clone just one base away, this may be a read error. The same CDR3 is also encoded by other DNA sequences in this sample. The V gene is TRBV5-4, the J gene TRBJ1-5; D remains ambiguous. V was clipped by 4 bases and J by 1 base, with 6 bases between them. The germline gives CDR1 SGHNT, CDR2 YYREEE (reference sequence). The CDR3 covers 13 residues. CDR3 nucleotide sequence: TGTGCCAGCAGCCTGGGGAGCAATCAGCCCCAGCATTTT. It is translated as CASSLGSNQPQHF. Drawing the rest from reference TRBV5-4 and TRBJ1-5, the complete variable domain is ETGVTQSPTHLIKTRGQQVTLRCSSQSGHNTVSWYQQALGQGPQFIFQYYREEENGRGNFPPRFSGLQFPNYSSELNVNALELDDSALYLCASSLGSNQPQHFGDGTRLSIL.

This chain links TRBV6-1 with TRBJ2-7; either TRBD1 or TRBD2 may fit D (5 bases each). The germline V and J ends were trimmed by 6 bases and 2 bases, with 8 bases remaining between them. The V gene's germline CDR1 is MNHNS and CDR2 SASEGT. CDR3 length equals 12 residues. The CDR3 spells CASRGRTYEQYF. DNA for the CDR3: TGTGCCAGCAGGGGACGAACCTACGAGCAGTACTTC.

Details on this clone: The same CDR3 arises from other DNA sequences in this sample as well. This chain connects TRBV4-1 to TRBJ2-5; no firm D call. This CDR3 contains 12 residues. In germline, CDR1 is MGHRA, CDR2 YSYEKL. Trimming removed 6 bases from V and 5 bases from J, with 10 bases in between. The CDR3 DNA reads as TGCGCCAGCAGTCGGGTCGGGGAGACCCAGTACTTC. Its protein is CASSRVGETQYF.

The chain employs TRBV6-5 and TRBJ1-1; D unresolved. The CDR3 length is 13 residues. From germline, CDR1 is MNHEY and CDR2 SVGAGI. V was clipped by 5 bases and J by 4 bases, with 11 bases between them. The CDR3: CASSALDITEAFF. As DNA, the CDR3 is TGTGCCAGCAGTGCCCTCGACATCACTGAAGCTTTCTTT.